This is a list of T cell receptor beta chains from one sample in a study of T cell responses to AZD1222 COVID-19 vaccine. Measured with immunoSEQ multiplex PCR; TCRdb has only the in-frame clones, and not every one. The table shows tens of thousands of clones, with roughly 87% occurring only once. Source: peripheral blood, taken on day 0 of AZD1222 vaccination. Receptors were obtained from an adult in good health. CDR3s include the opening cysteine and the closing phenylalanine or tryptophan. D genes are given only for firm matches. The size entry is marked missing in some rows and otherwise reads once, few, many or a size class.

D: TRBD1; J: TRBJ2-2; size: NA; V: TRBV19; DNA: TGTGCCAGTAGTACAGGACAGGGGGTGACCGGGGAGCTGTTTTTT; CDR3: CASSTGQGVTGELFF
D: TRBD1; J: TRBJ1-2; size: once; V: TRBV6-6; DNA: TGTGCCAGCAGTTTGGAATCAGGGGGCGATGGCTACACCTTC; CDR3: CASSLESGGDGYTF
D: TRBD2; J: TRBJ2-7; size: NA; V: TRBV6-2/TRBV6-3; DNA: TGTGCCAGCAGTCCAGGGGGCGGACTAGCGGGGAAGCAGTACTTC; CDR3: CASSPGGGLAGKQYF
D: NA; J: TRBJ1-1; size: NA; V: TRBV5-5; DNA: TGTGCCAGCAGCTTGGACCCCCAGGGCAAGTCGGGCACTGAAGCTTTCTTT; CDR3: CASSLDPQGKSGTEAFF
D: NA; J: TRBJ2-5; size: NA; V: TRBV5-5; DNA: TGTGCCAGCAGCCCGAGAATTGGCGGGGCAATTTTCCGGGAGACCCAGTACTTC; CDR3: CASSPRIGGAIFRETQYF
D: NA; J: TRBJ2-1; size: NA; V: TRBV5-4; DNA: TGTGCCAGCGGACTCGGGGCAGGGCTAAATGAGCAGTTCTTC; CDR3: CASGLGAGLNEQFF
D: TRBD2; J: TRBJ2-2; size: NA; V: TRBV10-3; DNA: TGTGCCATCAGTGAGCTAGCGGGGGCCAACACCGGGGAGCTGTTTTTT; CDR3: CAISELAGANTGELFF
D: NA; J: TRBJ2-5; size: NA; V: TRBV5-1; DNA: TGCGCCAGCAGGACCACAGGGATGATGGAGACCCAGTACTTC; CDR3: CASRTTGMMETQYF
D: TRBD1; J: TRBJ1-1; size: NA; V: TRBV19; DNA: TGTGCCAGTAGTCCTTACGACAGGGGGCGAAACACTGAAGCTTTCTTT; CDR3: CASSPYDRGRNTEAFF
D: NA; J: TRBJ1-4; size: NA; V: TRBV30; DNA: TGTGCCTGGAGTGTTTCAGGTCTGGGGGGACTGTTTTTT; CDR3: CAWSVSGLGGLFF
D: NA; J: TRBJ2-5; size: NA; V: TRBV5-1; DNA: TGCGCCAGCGCCGGGGCAGAGCAAGAGACCCAGTACTTC; CDR3: CASAGAEQETQYF
D: TRBD2; J: TRBJ2-7; size: once; V: TRBV2; DNA: TGTGCCAGCAGTGAAGGGTCTAGCGGCTCCTACGAGCAGTACTTC; CDR3: CASSEGSSGSYEQYF
D: NA; J: TRBJ1-1; size: NA; V: TRBV18; DNA: TGTGCCAGCCTAGGGTCGGGGACTGAAGCTTTCTTT; CDR3: CASLGSGTEAFF
D: TRBD2; J: TRBJ2-2; size: once; V: TRBV7-9; DNA: TGTGCCAGCAAATCATCGCGGGGGGCTAGAAGCACCGGGGAGCTGTTTTTT; CDR3: CASKSSRGARSTGELFF
D: TRBD1; J: TRBJ1-2; size: NA; V: TRBV19; DNA: TGTGCCAGTAGTCTCCGGACAGGGTTAGACGGCTACACCTTC; CDR3: CASSLRTGLDGYTF
D: TRBD2; J: TRBJ2-7; size: NA; V: TRBV11-2; DNA: TGTGCCAGCAGCTTAGGACTAGCGGGGGGGCGGGAGCAGTACTTC; CDR3: CASSLGLAGGREQYF
D: NA; J: TRBJ1-2; size: NA; V: TRBV6-5; DNA: TGTGCCAGCGCGGAAAGGGGCGGCTATGGCTACACCTTC; CDR3: CASAERGGYGYTF
D: NA; J: TRBJ2-2; size: NA; V: TRBV11-2; DNA: TGTGCCAGCAGCTTAGAACAGGTCCCAACCGGGGAGCTGTTTTTT; CDR3: CASSLEQVPTGELFF
D: NA; J: TRBJ1-1; size: NA; V: TRBV3-1/TRBV3-2; DNA: TGTGCCAGCAGGGTAGGGGGTTTGAACACTGAAGCTTTCTTT; CDR3: CASRVGGLNTEAFF
D: TRBD1; J: TRBJ2-7; size: NA; V: TRBV6-5; DNA: TGTGCCAGCAAACCCGGACAGGGTACCTACGAGCAGTACTTC; CDR3: CASKPGQGTYEQYF
D: NA; J: TRBJ2-7; size: once; V: TRBV3-1/TRBV3-2; DNA: TGTGCCAGCAGCTCCACCGGGCCAGACCCATTCTACGAGCAGTACTTC; CDR3: CASSSTGPDPFYEQYF
D: NA; J: TRBJ1-5; size: NA; V: TRBV4-1; DNA: TGCGCCAGCAGCCGGGACGGGAGTTCCTATCAGCCCCAGCATTTT; CDR3: CASSRDGSSYQPQHF
D: NA; J: TRBJ1-5; size: NA; V: TRBV19; DNA: TGTGCCAGTAGTATAGGGGATACAGGGTATCAGCCCCAGCATTTT; CDR3: CASSIGDTGYQPQHF
D: NA; J: TRBJ1-2; size: NA; V: TRBV5-6; DNA: TGTGCCAGCAGCGCGATGACCTATGGCTACACCTTC; CDR3: CASSAMTYGYTF
D: NA; J: TRBJ2-3; size: NA; V: TRBV30; DNA: TGTGCCTGGAGTGTGACCGGGGATACGCAGTATTTT; CDR3: CAWSVTGDTQYF
D: NA; J: TRBJ1-2; size: NA; V: TRBV18; DNA: TGTGCCAGCTCACCTCGGGGAGACGGCTACACCTTC; CDR3: CASSPRGDGYTF
D: TRBD2; J: TRBJ2-3; size: NA; V: TRBV4-1; DNA: TGCGCCAGCAGCCAAGGTCGTTATAGCGGGGAAGATACGCAGTATTTT; CDR3: CASSQGRYSGEDTQYF
D: TRBD1; J: TRBJ2-2; size: NA; V: TRBV5-6; DNA: TGTGCCAGCAGCTCGGACAGGTTCGCCGGGGAGCTGTTTTTT; CDR3: CASSSDRFAGELFF
D: NA; J: TRBJ1-6; size: NA; V: TRBV19; DNA: TGTGCCAGTAGTCCGCGGGAGATCATTAATTCACCCCTCCACTTT; CDR3: CASSPREIINSPLHF
D: TRBD1; J: TRBJ1-2; size: NA; V: TRBV28; DNA: TGTGCCAGCAGGCGAGGGGACAGGGCGCAGGGCTACACCTTC; CDR3: CASRRGDRAQGYTF
D: TRBD2; J: TRBJ2-3; size: once; V: TRBV25-1; DNA: TGTGCCAGCAGAACGACTAGCGGGGTCACAGATACGCAGTATTTT; CDR3: CASRTTSGVTDTQYF
D: NA; J: TRBJ2-3; size: NA; V: TRBV5-5; DNA: TGTGCCAGCAGCTTACAGGCTGGTAGCACAGATACGCAGTATTTT; CDR3: CASSLQAGSTDTQYF